The clone carrying this T cell receptor beta chain was counted once. Method: immunoSEQ multiplex PCR; TCRdb's copy keeps in-frame clones and lacks some. The sample yields about 140,000 clones, under 90% seen once. This sample was included in a study of blood T cell repertoires in COVID-19. The germline CDR1 and CDR2 sequences are MNHEY and SVGEGT. V was clipped by 0 bases and J by 3 bases; unmatched bases: 6. The length of the CDR3 is 16 residues. Specimen: peripheral blood. The genes are TRBV6-2 or TRBV6-3 and TRBJ2-7, with TRBD2 identical over 9 bases. The source of this sequence is a human donor in a cohort sampled during active COVID-19. The CDR3 region has the DNA TGTGCCAGCAGTTACTCGACTAGCGGAGAAATCTACGAGCAGTACTTC. The encoded protein is CASSYSTSGEIYEQYF.